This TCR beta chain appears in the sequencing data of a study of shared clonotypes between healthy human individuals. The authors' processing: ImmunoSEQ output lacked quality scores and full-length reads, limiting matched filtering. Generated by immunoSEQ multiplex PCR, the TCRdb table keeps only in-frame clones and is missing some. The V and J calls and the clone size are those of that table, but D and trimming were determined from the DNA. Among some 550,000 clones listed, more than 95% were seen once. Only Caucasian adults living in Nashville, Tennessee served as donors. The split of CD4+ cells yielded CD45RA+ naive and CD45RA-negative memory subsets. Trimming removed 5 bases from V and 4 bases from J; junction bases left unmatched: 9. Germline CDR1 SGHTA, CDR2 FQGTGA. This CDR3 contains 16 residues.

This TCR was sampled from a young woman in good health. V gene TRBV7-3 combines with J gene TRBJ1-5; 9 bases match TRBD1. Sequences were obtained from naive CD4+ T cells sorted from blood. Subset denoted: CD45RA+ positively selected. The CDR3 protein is CASSKWTGAVNQPQHF. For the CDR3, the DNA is TGTGCCAGCAGCAAATGGACAGGGGCTGTGAATCAGCCCCAGCATTTT. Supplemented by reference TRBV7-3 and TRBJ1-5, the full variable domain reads GAGVSQTPSNKVTEKGKYVELRCDPISGHTALYWYRQSLGQGPEFLIYFQGTGAADDSGLPNDRFFAVRPEGSVSTLKIQRTERGDSAVYLCASSKWTGAVNQPQHFGDGTRLSIL.